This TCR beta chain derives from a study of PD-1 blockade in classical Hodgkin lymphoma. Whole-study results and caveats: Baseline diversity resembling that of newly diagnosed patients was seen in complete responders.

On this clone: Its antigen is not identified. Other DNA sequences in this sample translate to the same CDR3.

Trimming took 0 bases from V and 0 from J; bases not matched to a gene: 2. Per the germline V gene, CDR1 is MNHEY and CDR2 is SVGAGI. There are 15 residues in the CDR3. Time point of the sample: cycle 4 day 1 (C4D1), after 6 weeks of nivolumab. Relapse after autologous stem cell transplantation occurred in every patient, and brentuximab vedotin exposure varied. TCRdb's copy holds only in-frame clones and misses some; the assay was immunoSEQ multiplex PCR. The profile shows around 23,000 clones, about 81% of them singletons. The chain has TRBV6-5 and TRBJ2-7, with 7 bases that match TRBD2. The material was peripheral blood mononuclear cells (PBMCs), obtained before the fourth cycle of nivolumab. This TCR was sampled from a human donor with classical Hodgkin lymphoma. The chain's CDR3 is CASSYSGTNSYEQYF. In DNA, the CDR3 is TGTGCCAGCAGTTACTCGGGGACTAACTCCTACGAGCAGTACTTC.